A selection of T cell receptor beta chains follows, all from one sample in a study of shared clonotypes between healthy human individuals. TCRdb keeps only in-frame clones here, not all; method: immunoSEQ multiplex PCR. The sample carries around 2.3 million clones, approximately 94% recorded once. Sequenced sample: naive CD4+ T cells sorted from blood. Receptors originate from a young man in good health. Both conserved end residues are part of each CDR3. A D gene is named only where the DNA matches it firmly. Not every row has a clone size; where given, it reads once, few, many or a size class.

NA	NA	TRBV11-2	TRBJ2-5	CASSLGTTNFQETQYF	TGTGCCAGCAGCTTAGGGACGACTAACTTTCAAGAGACCCAGTACTTC
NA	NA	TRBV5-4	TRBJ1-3	CASSLGGSSSGNTIYF	TGTGCCAGCAGCTTAGGGGGATCAAGCTCTGGAAACACCATATATTTT
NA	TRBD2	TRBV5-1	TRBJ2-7	CASSPRGRAASYEQYF	TGCGCCAGCAGCCCCCGGGGGAGGGCAGCCTCCTACGAGCAGTACTTC
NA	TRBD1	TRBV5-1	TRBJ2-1	CASSLSQGAYNEQFF	TGCGCCAGCAGCTTGAGTCAGGGGGCCTACAATGAGCAGTTCTTC
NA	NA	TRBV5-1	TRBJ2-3	CASSGQPSTDTQYF	TGCGCCAGCAGCGGGCAGCCTAGCACAGATACGCAGTATTTT
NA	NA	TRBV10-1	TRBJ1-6	CASSRTGDSPLHF	TGCGCCAGCAGTAGAACGGGGGATTCACCCCTCCACTTT
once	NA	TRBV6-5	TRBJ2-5	CASSYAREGGTQYF	TGTGCCAGCAGTTACGCCAGGGAGGGGGGGACCCAGTACTTC
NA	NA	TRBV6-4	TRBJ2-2	CASRHWTGELFF	TGTGCCAGCAGGCACTGGACCGGGGAGCTGTTTTTT
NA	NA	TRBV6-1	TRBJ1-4	CASTTGSWNEKLFF	TGTGCCAGCACGACAGGCTCGTGGAATGAAAAACTGTTTTTT
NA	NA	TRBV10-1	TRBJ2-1	CASSGVSSYNEQFF	TGCGCCAGCAGCGGGGTAAGCTCCTACAATGAGCAGTTCTTC
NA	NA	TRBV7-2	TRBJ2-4	CASSPKIQTLAKNIQYF	TGTGCCAGCAGCCCTAAGATTCAGACTCTAGCCAAAAACATTCAGTACTTC
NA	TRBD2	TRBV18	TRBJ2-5	CASSPELAGASGETQYF	TGTGCCAGCTCACCAGAACTAGCGGGAGCTTCGGGAGAGACCCAGTACTTC
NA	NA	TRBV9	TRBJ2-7	CASSPQWGAYEQYF	TGTGCCAGCAGCCCTCAATGGGGGGCCTACGAGCAGTACTTC
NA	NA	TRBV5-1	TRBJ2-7	CASSLEVGTRYEQYF	TGCGCCAGCAGCTTGGAGGTCGGAACCCGTTACGAGCAGTACTTC
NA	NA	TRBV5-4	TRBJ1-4	CASSHRDRGFNEKLFF	TGTGCCAGCAGCCACCGGGACCGAGGGTTTAATGAAAAACTGTTTTTT
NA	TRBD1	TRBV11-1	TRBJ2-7	CASSFSRGLEGNEQYF	TGTGCCAGCAGCTTCAGCAGGGGGCTAGAGGGGAACGAGCAGTACTTC
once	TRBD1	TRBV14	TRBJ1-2	CASSPGTGIIYGYTF	TGTGCCAGCAGCCCAGGGACAGGGATTATCTATGGCTACACCTTC
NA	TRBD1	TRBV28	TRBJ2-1	CASSPTGGDNEQFF	TGTGCCAGCAGTCCGACAGGGGGGGACAATGAGCAGTTCTTC
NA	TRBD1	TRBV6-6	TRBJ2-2	CASSPTDRGNTGELFF	TGTGCCAGCAGTCCCACAGACAGGGGGAACACCGGGGAGCTGTTTTTT
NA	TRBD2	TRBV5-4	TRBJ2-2	CASSPGTSVTGELFF	TGTGCCAGCAGCCCAGGGACTAGCGTAACCGGGGAGCTGTTTTTT
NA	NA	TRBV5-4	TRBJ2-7	CASSSSYEQYF	TGTGCCAGCAGCAGCTCATACGAGCAGTACTTC
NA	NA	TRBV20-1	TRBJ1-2	CSAPVNYGYTF	TGCAGTGCTCCGGTGAACTATGGCTACACCTTC
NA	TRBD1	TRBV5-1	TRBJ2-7	CASSSGQGLYEQYF	TGCGCCAGCAGCTCGGGACAGGGTCTCTACGAGCAGTACTTC
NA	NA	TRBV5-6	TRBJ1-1	CASSLNGGRESTEAFF	TGTGCCAGCAGCTTGAACGGGGGGCGAGAGTCCACTGAAGCTTTCTTT
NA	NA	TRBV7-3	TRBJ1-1	CASSFAENTEAFF	TGTGCCAGCAGCTTCGCAGAGAACACTGAAGCTTTCTTT
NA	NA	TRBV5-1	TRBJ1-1	CASSLGRENTEAFF	TGCGCCAGCAGCTTGGGTAGGGAGAACACTGAAGCTTTCTTT
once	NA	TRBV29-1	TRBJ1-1	CSVVPNTEAFF	TGCAGCGTTGTGCCGAACACTGAAGCTTTCTTT
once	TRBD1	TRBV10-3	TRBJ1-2	CAISADRENGYTF	TGTGCCATCAGCGCGGACAGGGAAAATGGCTACACCTTC
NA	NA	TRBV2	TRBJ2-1	CASTLGPNNEQFF	TGTGCCAGCACCTTGGGCCCCAACAATGAGCAGTTCTTC
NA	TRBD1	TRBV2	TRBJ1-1	CASSRGQGWTEAFF	TGTGCCAGCAGCAGAGGACAGGGGTGGACTGAAGCTTTCTTT
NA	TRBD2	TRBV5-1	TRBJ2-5	CASSLTSVRETQYF	TGCGCCAGCAGCCTGACTAGCGTGCGGGAGACCCAGTACTTC
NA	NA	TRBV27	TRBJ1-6	CASSADTIDNSPLHF	TGTGCCAGCAGTGCAGACACCATAGATAATTCACCCCTCCACTTT
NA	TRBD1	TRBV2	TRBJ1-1	CASSHRQGSLNTEAFF	TGTGCCAGCAGTCACCGACAGGGGTCGTTGAACACTGAAGCTTTCTTT
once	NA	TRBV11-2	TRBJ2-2	CASSLGRLNTGELFF	TGTGCCAGCAGCTTAGGACGGTTGAACACCGGGGAGCTGTTTTTT
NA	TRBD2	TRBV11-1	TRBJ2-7	CASSLIGGSSSYEQYF	TGTGCCAGCAGCTTAATTGGCGGGAGTAGCTCCTACGAGCAGTACTTC
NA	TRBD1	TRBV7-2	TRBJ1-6	CASSVHTGGGNSPLHF	TGTGCCAGCAGCGTTCACACAGGGGGCGGTAATTCACCCCTCCACTTT
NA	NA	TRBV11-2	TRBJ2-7	CASSLGVSKLEQYF	TGTGCCAGCAGCTTAGGGGTATCCAAACTGGAGCAGTACTTC
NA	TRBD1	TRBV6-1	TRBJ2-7	CASSELMTGVEQYF	TGTGCCAGCAGTGAACTCATGACAGGGGTCGAGCAGTACTTC
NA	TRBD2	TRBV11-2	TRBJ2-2	CASSLDPGLGNTGELFF	TGTGCCAGCAGCTTAGATCCGGGACTAGGGAACACCGGGGAGCTGTTTTTT
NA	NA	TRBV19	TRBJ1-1	CASRSSTTNTEAFF	TGTGCCAGTAGGTCCTCGACAACTAACACTGAAGCTTTCTTT
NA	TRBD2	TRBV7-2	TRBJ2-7	CASSPPGGYHEQYF	TGTGCCAGCAGCCCACCGGGGGGATATCACGAGCAGTACTTC
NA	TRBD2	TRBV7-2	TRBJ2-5	CASSLVAGVPETQYF	TGTGCCAGCAGCTTAGTTGCGGGAGTCCCAGAGACCCAGTACTTC
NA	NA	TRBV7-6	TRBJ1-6	CASSLGGGLDSPLHF	TGTGCCAGCAGCTTAGGAGGGGGGCTTGATTCACCCCTCCACTTT
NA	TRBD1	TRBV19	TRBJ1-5	CASSTTGGNQPQHF	TGTGCCAGTAGTACGACAGGGGGCAACCAGCCCCAGCATTTT
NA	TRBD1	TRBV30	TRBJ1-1	CAWSVIIQGRGTEAFF	TGTGCCTGGAGTGTCATCATACAGGGGAGGGGCACTGAAGCTTTCTTT
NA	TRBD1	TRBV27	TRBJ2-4	CASSLPGQGPQRLAKNIQYF	TGTGCCAGCAGTTTACCGGGACAGGGGCCGCAGAGGCTAGCCAAAAACATTCAGTACTTC
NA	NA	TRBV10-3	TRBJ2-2	CAISEATGELFF	TGTGCCATCAGTGAGGCAACCGGGGAGCTGTTTTTT
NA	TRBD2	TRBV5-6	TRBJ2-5	CASSLAGTSGQETQYF	TGTGCCAGCAGCTTGGCCGGGACTAGCGGCCAAGAGACCCAGTACTTC